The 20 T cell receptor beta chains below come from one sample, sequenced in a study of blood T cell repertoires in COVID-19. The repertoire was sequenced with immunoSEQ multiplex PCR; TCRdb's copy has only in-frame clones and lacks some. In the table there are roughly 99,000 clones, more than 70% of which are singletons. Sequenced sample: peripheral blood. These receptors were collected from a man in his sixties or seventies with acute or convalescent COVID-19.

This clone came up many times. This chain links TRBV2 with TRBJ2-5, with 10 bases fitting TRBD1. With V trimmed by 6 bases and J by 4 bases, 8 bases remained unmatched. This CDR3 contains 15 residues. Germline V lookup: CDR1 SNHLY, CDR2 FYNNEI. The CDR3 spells CASRVRQGARETQYF. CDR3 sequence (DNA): TGTGCCAGCAGGGTCAGACAGGGGGCGCGAGAGACCCAGTACTTC.

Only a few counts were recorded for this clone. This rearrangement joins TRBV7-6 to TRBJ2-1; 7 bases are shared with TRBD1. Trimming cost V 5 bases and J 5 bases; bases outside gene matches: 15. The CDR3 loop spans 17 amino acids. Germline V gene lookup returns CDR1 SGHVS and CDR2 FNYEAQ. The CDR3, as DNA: TGTGCCAGCAGCCGAGGGCATCCGGGACAGTTGAACAATGAGCAGTTCTTC. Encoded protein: CASSRGHPGQLNNEQFF.

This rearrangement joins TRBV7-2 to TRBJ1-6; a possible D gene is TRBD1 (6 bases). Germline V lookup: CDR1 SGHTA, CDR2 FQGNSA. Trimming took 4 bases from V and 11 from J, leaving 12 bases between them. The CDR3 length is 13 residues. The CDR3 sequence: CASSSRQEAPLHF. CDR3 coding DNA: TGTGCCAGCAGCTCACGACAGGAAGCACCCCTCCACTTT.

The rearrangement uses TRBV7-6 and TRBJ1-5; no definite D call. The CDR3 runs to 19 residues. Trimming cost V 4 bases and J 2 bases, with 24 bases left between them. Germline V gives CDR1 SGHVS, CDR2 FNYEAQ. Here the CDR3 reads CASSSESGESWRGNQPQHF. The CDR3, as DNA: TGTGCCAGCAGCTCCGAAAGTGGAGAGTCCTGGCGCGGCAATCAGCCCCAGCATTTT. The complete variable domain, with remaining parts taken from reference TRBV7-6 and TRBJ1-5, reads GAGVSQSPRYKVTKRGQDVALRCDPISGHVSLYWYRQALGQGPEFLTYFNYEAQQDKSGLPNDRFSAERPEGSISTLTIQRTEQRDSAMYRCASSSESGESWRGNQPQHFGDGTRLSIL.

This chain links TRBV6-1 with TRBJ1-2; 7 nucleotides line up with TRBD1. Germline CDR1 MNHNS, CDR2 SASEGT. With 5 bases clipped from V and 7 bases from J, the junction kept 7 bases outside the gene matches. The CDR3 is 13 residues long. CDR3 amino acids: CASSSTGEGGYTF. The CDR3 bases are TGTGCCAGCAGTTCCACAGGGGAAGGTGGCTACACCTTC.

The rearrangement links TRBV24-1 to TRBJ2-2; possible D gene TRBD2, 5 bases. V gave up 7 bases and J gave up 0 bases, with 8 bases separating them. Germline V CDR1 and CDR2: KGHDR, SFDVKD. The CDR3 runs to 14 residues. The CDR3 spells CATSLGANTGELFF. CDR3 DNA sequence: TGTGCCACCAGCCTCGGGGCGAACACCGGGGAGCTGTTTTTT.

The CDR3 region has the DNA TGCGCCAGCAGTGAGTCCCGGGACAGGTCGAGCACTGAAGCTTTCTTT. It yields the protein CASSESRDRSSTEAFF. The chain has TRBV10-1 and TRBJ1-1, with 8 bases that match TRBD1. CDR1 WNHNN and CDR2 SYGVQD come from the germline V gene (reference sequence). Trimming took 0 bases from V and 4 from J; bases not matched to a gene: 7. The CDR3 consists of 16 residues.

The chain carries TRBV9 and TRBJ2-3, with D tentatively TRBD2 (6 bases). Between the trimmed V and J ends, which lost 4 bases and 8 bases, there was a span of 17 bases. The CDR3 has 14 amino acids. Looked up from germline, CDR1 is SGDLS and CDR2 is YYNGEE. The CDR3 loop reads CASSLRALGGTQYF. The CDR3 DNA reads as TGTGCCAGCAGCCTCCGGGCCCTGGGAGGTACGCAGTATTTT.

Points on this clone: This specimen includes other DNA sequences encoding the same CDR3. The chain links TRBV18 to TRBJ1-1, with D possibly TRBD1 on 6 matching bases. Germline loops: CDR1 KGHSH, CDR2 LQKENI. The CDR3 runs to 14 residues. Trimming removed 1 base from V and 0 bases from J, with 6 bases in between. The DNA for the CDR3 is TGTGCCAGCTCACCACAGGGGGTGAACACTGAAGCTTTCTTT. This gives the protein CASSPQGVNTEAFF.

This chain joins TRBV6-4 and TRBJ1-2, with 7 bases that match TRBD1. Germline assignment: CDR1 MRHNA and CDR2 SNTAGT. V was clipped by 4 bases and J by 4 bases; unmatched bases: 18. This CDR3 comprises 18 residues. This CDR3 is CASSVHRARDSLFYGYTF. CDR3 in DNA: TGTGCCAGCAGTGTCCACCGTGCCCGGGACAGCTTATTCTATGGCTACACCTTC.

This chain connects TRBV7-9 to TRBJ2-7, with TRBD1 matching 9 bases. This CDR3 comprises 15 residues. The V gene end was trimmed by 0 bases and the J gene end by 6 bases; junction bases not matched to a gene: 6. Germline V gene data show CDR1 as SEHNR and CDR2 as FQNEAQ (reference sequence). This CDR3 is CASSLAAGQGGEQYF. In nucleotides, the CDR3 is TGTGCCAGCAGCTTAGCGGCGGGACAGGGAGGCGAGCAGTACTTC.

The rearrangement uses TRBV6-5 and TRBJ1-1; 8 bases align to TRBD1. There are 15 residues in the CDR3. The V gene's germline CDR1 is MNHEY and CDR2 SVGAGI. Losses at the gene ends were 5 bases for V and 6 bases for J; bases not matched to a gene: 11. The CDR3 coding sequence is TGTGCCAGCAGTAACGTCGGACAGGGTACCCCTGAAGCTTTCTTT. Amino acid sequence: CASSNVGQGTPEAFF.

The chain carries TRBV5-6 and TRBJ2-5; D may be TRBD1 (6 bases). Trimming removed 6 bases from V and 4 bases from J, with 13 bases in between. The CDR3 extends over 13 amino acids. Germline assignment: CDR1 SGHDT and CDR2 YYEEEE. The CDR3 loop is CASTREGVETQYF. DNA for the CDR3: TGTGCCAGCACCCGTGAGGGGGTAGAGACCCAGTACTTC.

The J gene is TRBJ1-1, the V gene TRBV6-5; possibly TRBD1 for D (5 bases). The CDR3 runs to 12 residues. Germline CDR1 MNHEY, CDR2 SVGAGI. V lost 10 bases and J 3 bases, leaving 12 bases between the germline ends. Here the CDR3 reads CAMDGGYTEAFF. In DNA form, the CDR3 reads TGTGCCATGGACGGGGGATACACTGAAGCTTTCTTT.

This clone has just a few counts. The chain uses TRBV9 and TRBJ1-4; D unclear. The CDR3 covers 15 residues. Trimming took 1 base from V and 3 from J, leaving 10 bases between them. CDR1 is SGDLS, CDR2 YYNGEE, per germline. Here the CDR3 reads CASSVSGFANEKLFF. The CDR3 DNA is TGTGCCAGCAGCGTATCGGGGTTTGCTAATGAAAAACTGTTTTTT.

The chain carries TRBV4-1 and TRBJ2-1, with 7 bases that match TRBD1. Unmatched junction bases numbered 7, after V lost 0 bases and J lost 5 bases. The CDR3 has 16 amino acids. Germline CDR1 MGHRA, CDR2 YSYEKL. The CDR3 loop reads CASSQDWTGLNNEQFF. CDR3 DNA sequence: TGCGCCAGCAGCCAAGACTGGACAGGATTAAACAATGAGCAGTTCTTC.

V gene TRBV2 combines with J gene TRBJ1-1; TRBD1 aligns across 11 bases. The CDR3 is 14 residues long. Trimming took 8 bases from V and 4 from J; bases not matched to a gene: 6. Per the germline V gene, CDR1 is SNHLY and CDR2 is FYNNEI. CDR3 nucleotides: TGTGCCAGCGGACAGGGGGCGAGAGGCACTGAAGCTTTCTTT. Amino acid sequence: CASGQGARGTEAFF.

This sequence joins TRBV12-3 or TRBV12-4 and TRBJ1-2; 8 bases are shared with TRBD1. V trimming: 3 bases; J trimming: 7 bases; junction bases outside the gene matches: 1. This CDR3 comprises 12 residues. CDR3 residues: CASSLDRVGYTF. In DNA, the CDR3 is TGTGCCAGCAGTTTGGACAGGGTTGGCTACACCTTC.

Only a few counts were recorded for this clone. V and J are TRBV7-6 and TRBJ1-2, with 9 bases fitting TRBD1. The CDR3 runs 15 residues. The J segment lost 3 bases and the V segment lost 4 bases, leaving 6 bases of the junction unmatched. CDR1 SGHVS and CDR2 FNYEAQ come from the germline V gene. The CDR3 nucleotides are TGTGCCAGCAGCTCAACTGACAGGGGGGACTATGGCTACACCTTC. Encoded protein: CASSSTDRGDYGYTF.

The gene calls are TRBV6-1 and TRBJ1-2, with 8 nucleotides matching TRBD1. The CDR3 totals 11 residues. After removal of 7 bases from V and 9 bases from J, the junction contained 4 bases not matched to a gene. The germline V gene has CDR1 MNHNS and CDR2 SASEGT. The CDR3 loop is CASTDRGSYTF. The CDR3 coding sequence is TGTGCCAGCACAGACAGGGGAAGCTACACCTTC.